This T cell receptor (beta chain) appears in the sequencing data of a study of graft-versus-host responses after intestinal transplantation. Turning to the study itself: Each patient got anti-thymocyte globulin induction, then tacrolimus and steroids for approximately 3 years.

The authors plated around 200,000 CFSE-labeled responder cells with around 200,000 irradiated, violet-dye-labeled stimulator cells. Sequencing was performed with immunoSEQ multiplex PCR; in TCRdb, only in-frame clones are kept and a portion is missing. The table lists over 15,000 clones, roughly a third of them singletons, with 1.5% to 2.5% in the top ten. Germline CDR1 and CDR2: LNHDA and SQIVND (reference sequence). This CDR3 contains 13 residues. V lost 2 bases to trimming and J lost 4 bases; unmatched junction nucleotides: 2. This receptor was obtained from a human patient who was an organ donor for intestinal transplantation. The chain recombines TRBV19 with TRBJ2-7; 7 nucleotides line up with TRBD1. The material was alloreactive CD4+ T cells from a mixed lymphocyte reaction culture, obtained before transplantation. Subset denoted: CFSE-low proliferating T cells sorted from roughly 6-day pre-transplant mixed lymphocyte reaction (GvH or HvG direction). CDR3 in DNA: TGTGCCAGTAGTATAAAACAGGGGTACGAGCAGTACTTC. It codes for CASSIKQGYEQYF.